The clone carrying this T cell receptor beta chain was seen at least ten times. Its antigen is as yet unknown. V was cut by 5 bases and J by 0 bases, with 16 bases left in between. The length of the CDR3 is 16 residues. Germline CDR1 is SGHNT and CDR2 is YENEEA. These data are taken from a study of Graves' ophthalmopathy and Graves' hyperthyroidism. Study-wide results and caveats: Its predictions of ophthalmopathy progression gave the model 60% to 71% sensitivity and almost 75% specificity. Ophthalmopathy could be told apart from stable hyperthyroidism by a 13-signature model (about 88% sensitivity, approximately 81% specificity).

Transcripts of RNA were the source for amplifying TCR beta CDR3 regions. HTBI-primed first-round RT-PCR preceded second-round multiplex PCR. One entry per CDR3 protein results from TCRdb running MiXCR on the multiplex PCR reads. The sample records 400,000 to 450,000 distinct CDR3 sequences, roughly 20% being singletons. This clonotype originated in a woman in her late teens or twenties with stable Graves' hyperthyroidism. The V and J genes are TRBV11-3 and TRBJ2-5; D may match TRBD1 or TRBD2 (6 bases each). The sample was peripheral blood. The CDR3 is CASSPRGLRYQETQYF. The CDR3 nucleotides are TGTGCCAGCAGCCCCCGGGGGCTCCGATACCAAGAGACCCAGTACTTC.